This record concerns one TCR beta chain sequence. Its antigen is as yet unknown. With 8 bases removed from V and 5 bases from J, the gap between germline ends came to 21 bases. This CDR3 contains 15 residues. CDR1 and CDR2 (germline): SGHTA, FQGNSA. RNA transcripts were the template, and TCR beta CDR3 regions were amplified from them. The authors performed first-round RT-PCR with HTBI primers and then a second-round multiplex PCR. One entry per CDR3 protein, called by TCRdb with MiXCR from the multiplex PCR reads. The table has some 390,000 distinct CDR3 sequences, around 16% seen once. Diagnosis was based on clinical symptoms, serum thyroxine, TRAb, thyroid ultrasound and orbital computed tomography. PBMCs originated in about 10 ml of fresh peripheral blood. These data originate in a study of Graves' ophthalmopathy and Graves' hyperthyroidism. Study context: The collection of peripheral blood took place at initial diagnosis, before any treatment.

Study results and limitations: The authors also found most expanded thyroid clonotypes above 0.001 frequency in blood.

The sequenced sample consisted of peripheral blood. The rearrangement links TRBV7-2 to TRBJ2-5, with a possible D match to TRBD2 (6 bases). The receptor's source is a woman aged 18-29 years with Graves' ophthalmopathy. CDR3 in DNA: TGTGCCAGCCGCCGGCGGGACTCCCAACTGGAGACCCAGTACTTC. Its protein is CASRRRDSQLETQYF.